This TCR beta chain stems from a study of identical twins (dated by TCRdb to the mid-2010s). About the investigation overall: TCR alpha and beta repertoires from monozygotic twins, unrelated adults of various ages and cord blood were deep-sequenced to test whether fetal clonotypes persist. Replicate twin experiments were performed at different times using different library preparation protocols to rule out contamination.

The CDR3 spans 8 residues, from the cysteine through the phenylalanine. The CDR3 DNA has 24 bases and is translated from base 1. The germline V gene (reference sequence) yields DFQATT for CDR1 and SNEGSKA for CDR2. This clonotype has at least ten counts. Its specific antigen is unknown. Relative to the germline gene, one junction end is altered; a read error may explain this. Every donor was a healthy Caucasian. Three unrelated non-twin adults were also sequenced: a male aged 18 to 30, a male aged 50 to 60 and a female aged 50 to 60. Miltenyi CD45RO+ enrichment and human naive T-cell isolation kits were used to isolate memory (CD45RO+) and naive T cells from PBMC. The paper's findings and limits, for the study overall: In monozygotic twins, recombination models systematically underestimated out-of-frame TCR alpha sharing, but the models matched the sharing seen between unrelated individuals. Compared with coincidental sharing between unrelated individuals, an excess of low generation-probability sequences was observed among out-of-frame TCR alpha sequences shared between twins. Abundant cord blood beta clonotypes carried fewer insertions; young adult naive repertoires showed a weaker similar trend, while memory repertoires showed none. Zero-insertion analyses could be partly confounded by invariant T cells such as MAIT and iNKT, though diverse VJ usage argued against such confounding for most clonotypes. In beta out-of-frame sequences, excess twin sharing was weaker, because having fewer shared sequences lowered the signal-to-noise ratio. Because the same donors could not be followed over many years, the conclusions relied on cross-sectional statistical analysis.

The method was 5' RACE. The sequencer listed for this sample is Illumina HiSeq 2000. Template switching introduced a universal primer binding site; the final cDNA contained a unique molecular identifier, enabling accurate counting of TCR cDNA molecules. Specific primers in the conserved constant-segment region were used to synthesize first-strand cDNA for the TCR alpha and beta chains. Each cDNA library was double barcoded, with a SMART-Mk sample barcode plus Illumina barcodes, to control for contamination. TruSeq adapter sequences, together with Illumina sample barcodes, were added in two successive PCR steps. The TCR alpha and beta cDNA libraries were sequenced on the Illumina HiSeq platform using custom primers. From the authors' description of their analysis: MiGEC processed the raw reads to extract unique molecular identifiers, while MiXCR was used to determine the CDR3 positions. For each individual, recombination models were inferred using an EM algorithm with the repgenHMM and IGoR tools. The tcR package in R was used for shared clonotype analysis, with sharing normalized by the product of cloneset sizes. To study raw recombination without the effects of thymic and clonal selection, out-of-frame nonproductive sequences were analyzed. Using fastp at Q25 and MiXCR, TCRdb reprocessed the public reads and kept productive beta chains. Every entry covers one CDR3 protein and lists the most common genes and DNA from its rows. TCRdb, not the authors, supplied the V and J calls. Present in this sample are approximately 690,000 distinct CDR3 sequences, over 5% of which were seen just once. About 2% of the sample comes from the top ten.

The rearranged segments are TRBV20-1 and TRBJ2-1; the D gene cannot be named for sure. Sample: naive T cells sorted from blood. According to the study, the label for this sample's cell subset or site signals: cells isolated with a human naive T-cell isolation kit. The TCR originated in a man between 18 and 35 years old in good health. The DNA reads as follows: TGCAGTGCTAGAGCGGGCAGCTTC. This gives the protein CSARAGSF.